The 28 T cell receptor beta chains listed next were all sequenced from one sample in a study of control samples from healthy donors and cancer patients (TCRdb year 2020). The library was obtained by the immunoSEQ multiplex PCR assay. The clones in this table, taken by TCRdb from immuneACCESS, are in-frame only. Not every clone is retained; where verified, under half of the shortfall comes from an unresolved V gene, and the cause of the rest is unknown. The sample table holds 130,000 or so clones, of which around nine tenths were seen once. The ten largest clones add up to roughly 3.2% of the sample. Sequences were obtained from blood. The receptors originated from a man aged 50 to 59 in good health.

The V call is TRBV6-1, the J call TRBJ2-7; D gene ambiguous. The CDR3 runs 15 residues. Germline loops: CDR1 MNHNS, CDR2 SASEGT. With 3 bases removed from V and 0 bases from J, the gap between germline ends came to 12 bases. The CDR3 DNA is TGTGCCAGCAGTGATTATCAGCAAAGCTCCTACGAGCAGTACTTC. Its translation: CASSDYQQSSYEQYF.

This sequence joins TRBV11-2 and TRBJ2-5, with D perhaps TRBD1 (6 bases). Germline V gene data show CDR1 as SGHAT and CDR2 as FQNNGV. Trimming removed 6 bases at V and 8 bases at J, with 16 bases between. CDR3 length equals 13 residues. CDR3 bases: TGTGCCAGCAGTAATTCAGGGGATCCTACCCAGTACTTC. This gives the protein CASSNSGDPTQYF.

In DNA form, the CDR3 reads TGTGCCAGCAGCTTCGGGATTAGCGGGGGACTGAACACCGGGGAGCTGTTTTTT. This codes for CASSFGISGGLNTGELFF. V is TRBV5-4 and J is TRBJ2-2; 9 nucleotides agree with TRBD2. The CDR3 runs 18 residues. Germline values: CDR1 SGHNT, CDR2 YYREEE (reference sequence). V was clipped by 2 bases and J by 1 base; unmatched bases: 9.

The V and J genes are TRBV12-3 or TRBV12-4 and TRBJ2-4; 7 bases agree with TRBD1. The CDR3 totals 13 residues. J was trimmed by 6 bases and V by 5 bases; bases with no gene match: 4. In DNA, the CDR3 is TGTGCCAGCAGTAGGACAGGTATAAACATTCAGTACTTC. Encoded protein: CASSRTGINIQYF.

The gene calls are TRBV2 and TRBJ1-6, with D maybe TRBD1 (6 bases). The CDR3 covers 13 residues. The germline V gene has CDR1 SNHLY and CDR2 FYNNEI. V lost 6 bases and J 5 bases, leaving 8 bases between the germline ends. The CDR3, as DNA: TGTGCCAGCAGAAACAGGGATAATTCACCCCTCCACTTT. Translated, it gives CASRNRDNSPLHF. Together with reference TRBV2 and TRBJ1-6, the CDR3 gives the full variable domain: EPEVTQTPSHQVTQMGQEVILRCVPISNHLYFYWYRQILGQKVEFLVSFYNNEISEKSEIFDDQFSVERPDGSNFTLKIRSTKLEDSAMYFCASRNRDNSPLHFGNGTRLTVT.

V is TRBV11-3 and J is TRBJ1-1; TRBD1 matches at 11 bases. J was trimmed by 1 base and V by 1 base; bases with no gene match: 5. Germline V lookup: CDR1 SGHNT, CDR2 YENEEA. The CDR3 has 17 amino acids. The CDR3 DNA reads TGTGCCAGCAGCTTAGCGGACAGGGGGCATAGGAACACTGAAGCTTTCTTT. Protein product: CASSLADRGHRNTEAFF.

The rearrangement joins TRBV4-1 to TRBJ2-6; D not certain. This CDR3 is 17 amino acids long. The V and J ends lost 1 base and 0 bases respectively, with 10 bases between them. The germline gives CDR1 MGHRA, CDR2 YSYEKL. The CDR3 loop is CASSQGTTLSGANVLTF. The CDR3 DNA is TGCGCCAGCAGCCAAGGAACTACTCTCTCTGGGGCCAACGTCCTGACTTTC.

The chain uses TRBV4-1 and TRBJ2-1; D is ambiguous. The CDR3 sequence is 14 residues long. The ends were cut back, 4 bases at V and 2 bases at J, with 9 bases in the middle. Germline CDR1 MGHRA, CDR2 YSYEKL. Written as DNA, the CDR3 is TGCGCCAGCAGCCGCGTTGCGGCCTACAATGAGCAGTTCTTC. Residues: CASSRVAAYNEQFF.

The CDR3 here is CASSLAVVNTEAFF. DNA for the CDR3: TGTGCCAGCAGCTTGGCCGTAGTGAACACTGAAGCTTTCTTT. The genes are TRBV5-4 and TRBJ1-1; D is ambiguous. The ends were cut back, 0 bases at V and 0 bases at J, with 6 bases in the middle. CDR1 SGHNT and CDR2 YYREEE come from the germline V gene (reference sequence). This CDR3 is built from 14 residues.

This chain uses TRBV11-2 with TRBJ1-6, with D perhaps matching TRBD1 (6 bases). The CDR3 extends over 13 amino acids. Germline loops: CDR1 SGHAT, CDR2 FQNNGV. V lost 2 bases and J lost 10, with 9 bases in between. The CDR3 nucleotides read TGTGCCAGCAGCTTATTGACAGGCTCACCCCTCCACTTT. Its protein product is CASSLLTGSPLHF.

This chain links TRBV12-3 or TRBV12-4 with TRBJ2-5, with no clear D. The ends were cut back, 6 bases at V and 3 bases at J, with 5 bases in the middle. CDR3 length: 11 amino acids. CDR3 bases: TGTGCCAGCAGCCATAAAGAGACCCAGTACTTC. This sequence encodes CASSHKETQYF.

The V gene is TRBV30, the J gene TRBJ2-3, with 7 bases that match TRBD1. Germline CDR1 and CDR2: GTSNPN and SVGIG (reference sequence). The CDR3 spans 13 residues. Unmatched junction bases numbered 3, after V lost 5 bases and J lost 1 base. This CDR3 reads CAWDRVRTDTQYF. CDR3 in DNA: TGTGCCTGGGACAGGGTACGCACAGATACGCAGTATTTT.

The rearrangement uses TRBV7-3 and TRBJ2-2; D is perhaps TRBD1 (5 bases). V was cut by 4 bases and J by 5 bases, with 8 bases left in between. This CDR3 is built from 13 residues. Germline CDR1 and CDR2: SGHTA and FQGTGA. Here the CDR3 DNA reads TGTGCCAGCAGCTCTCAGGGAACCGGGGAGCTGTTTTTT. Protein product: CASSSQGTGELFF.

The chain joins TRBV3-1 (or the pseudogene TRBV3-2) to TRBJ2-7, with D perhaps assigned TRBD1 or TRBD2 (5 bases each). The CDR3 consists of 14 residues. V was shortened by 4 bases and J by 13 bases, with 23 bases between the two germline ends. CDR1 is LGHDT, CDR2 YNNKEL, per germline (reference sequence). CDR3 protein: CASSPRDRVRGVYF. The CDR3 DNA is TGTGCCAGCAGCCCCCGGGACCGCGTCCGAGGTGTATACTTC.

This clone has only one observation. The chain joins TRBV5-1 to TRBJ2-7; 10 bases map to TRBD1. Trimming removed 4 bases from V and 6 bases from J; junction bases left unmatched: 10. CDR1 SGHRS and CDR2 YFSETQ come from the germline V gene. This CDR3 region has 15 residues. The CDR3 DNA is TGCGCCAGCAGCCCGGGACAGGGGATCCCCCCCGAGCAGTACTTC. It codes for CASSPGQGIPPEQYF.

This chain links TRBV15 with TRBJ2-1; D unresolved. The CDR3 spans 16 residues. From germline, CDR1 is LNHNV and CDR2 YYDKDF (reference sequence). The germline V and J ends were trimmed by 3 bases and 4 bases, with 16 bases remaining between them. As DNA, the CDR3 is TGTGCCACCAGCAGGGAAACTCCCAAGATATACAATGAGCAGTTCTTC. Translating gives CATSRETPKIYNEQFF.

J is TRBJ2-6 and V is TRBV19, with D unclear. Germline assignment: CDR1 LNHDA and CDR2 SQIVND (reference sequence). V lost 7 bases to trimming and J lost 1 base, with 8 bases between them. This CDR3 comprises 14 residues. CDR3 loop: CASTKFSGANVLTF. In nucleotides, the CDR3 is TGTGCCAGTACCAAATTTTCTGGGGCCAACGTCCTGACTTTC.

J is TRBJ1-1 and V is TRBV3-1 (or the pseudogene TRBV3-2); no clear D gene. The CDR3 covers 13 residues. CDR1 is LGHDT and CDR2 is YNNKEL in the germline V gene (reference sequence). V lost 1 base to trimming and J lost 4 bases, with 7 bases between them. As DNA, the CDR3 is TGTGCCAGCAGCCAAGTTGCCAGCACTGAAGCTTTCTTT. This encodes CASSQVASTEAFF.

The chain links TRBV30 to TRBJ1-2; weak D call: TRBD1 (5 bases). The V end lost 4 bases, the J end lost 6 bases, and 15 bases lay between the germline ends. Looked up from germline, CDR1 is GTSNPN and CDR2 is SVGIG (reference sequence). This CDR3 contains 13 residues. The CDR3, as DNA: TGTGCCTGGATGGGGGTCCGAGGGGATGGCTACACCTTC. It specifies CAWMGVRGDGYTF.

CDR3 bases: TGTGCCACCAGCATAGGGACTAGCGGGGGACTAGCCAAAAACATTCAGTACTTC. Translated: CATSIGTSGGLAKNIQYF. The genes are TRBV15 and TRBJ2-4, with 14 bases matching TRBD2. Losses at the gene ends were 4 bases for V and 0 bases for J; bases not matched to a gene: 5. CDR3 length: 18 amino acids. CDR1 is LNHNV and CDR2 is YYDKDF in the germline V gene (reference sequence).

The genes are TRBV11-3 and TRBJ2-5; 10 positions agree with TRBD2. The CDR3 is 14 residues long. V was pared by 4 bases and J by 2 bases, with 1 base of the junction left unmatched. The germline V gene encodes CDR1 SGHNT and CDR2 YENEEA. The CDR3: CASSWTSGQETQYF. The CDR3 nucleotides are TGTGCCAGCAGCTGGACTAGCGGACAAGAGACCCAGTACTTC.

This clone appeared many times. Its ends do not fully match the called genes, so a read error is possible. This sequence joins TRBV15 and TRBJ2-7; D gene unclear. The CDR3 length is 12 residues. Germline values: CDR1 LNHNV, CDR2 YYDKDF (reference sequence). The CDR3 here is CATSPLGGGPRF. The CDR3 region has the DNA TGTGCCACCAGCCCTCTTGGCGGTGGTCCTCGCTTC.

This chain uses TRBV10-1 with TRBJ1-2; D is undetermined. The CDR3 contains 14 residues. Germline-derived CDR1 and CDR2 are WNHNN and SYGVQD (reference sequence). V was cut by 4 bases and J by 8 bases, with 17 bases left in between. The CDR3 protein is CASSALKKRKGYTF. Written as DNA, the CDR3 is TGCGCCAGCAGTGCCTTAAAGAAAAGGAAAGGCTACACCTTC.

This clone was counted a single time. The CDR3 spells CAISEPGQGGFF. The CDR3 DNA reads TGTGCCATCAGTGAGCCGGGACAGGGGGGGTTCTTC. The chain employs TRBV10-3 and TRBJ2-1, with 11 bases identical to TRBD1. V lost 2 bases to trimming and J lost 15 bases; unmatched junction nucleotides: 3. This CDR3 has 12 residues. Germline V gene sequence: CDR1 ENHRY, CDR2 SYGVKD.

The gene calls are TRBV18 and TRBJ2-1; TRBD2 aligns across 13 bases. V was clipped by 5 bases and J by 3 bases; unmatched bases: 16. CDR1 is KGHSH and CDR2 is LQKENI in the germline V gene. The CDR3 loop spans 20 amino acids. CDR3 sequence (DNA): TGTGCCAGCTCAACGACGACTAGCGGGGGGCTGGGAGCAAACTACAATGAGCAGTTCTTC. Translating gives CASSTTTSGGLGANYNEQFF.

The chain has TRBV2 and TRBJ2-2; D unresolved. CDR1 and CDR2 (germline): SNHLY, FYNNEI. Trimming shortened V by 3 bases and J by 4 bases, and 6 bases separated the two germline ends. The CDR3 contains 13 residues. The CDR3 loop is CASSDPSTGELFF. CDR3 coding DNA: TGTGCCAGCAGTGATCCCTCCACCGGGGAGCTGTTTTTT.

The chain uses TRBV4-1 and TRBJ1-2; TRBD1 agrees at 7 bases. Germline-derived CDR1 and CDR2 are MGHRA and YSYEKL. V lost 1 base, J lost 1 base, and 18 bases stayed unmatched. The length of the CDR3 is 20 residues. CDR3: CASSQVIRKTVPGGNYGYTF. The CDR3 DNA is TGCGCCAGCAGCCAAGTTATTCGAAAAACCGTACCAGGGGGTAACTATGGCTACACCTTC.

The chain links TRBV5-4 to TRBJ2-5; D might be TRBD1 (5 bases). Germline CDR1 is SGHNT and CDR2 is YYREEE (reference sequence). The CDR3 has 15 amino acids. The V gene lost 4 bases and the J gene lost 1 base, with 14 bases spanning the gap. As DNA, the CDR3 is TGTGCCAGCAGCGCCAAGGGGTCGGTCCAAGAGACCCAGTACTTC. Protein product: CASSAKGSVQETQYF.